This passage covers 20 T cell receptor beta chains from one sample sequenced in a study of blood T cell repertoires in COVID-19. Produced via immunoSEQ multiplex PCR; TCRdb's table is partial and in-frame only. The sample includes 390,000 or so clones, around 90% seen only once; the top ten take 6.5%. The sample taken for sequencing was peripheral blood. These receptors were taken from a man between 18 and 29 years old with active or convalescent COVID-19.

The chain has TRBV28 and TRBJ2-2, with D unresolved. The CDR3 loop spans 12 amino acids. The germline gives CDR1 MDHEN, CDR2 SYDVKM. The V and J ends lost 2 bases and 5 bases respectively, with 3 bases between them. The CDR3: CASSLTTGELFF. CDR3 sequence (DNA): TGTGCCAGCAGTTTAACTACCGGGGAGCTGTTTTTT.

This clone was recorded only once. This chain links TRBV7-2 with TRBJ1-2; 7 bases line up with TRBD1. CDR1 is SGHTA, CDR2 FQGNSA, per germline. Unmatched junction bases numbered 4, after V lost 2 bases and J lost 4 bases. The CDR3 runs to 14 residues. This chain's CDR3 is CASSLQRDSYGYTF. As DNA, the CDR3 is TGTGCCAGCAGCTTACAACGGGACAGCTATGGCTACACCTTC.

This chain joins TRBV4-3 and TRBJ1-1; D is perhaps TRBD1 (5 bases). Germline V gives CDR1 LGHNA, CDR2 YSLEER. V was trimmed by 5 bases and J by 1 base, leaving 14 bases between them. There are 15 residues in the CDR3. CDR3 in DNA: TGCGCCAGCAGCATCAGCTGGGGCTCGAACACTGAAGCTTTCTTT. Its translation: CASSISWGSNTEAFF.

CDR3 bases: TGTGCCAGCAGCCAAGGGGACAGGGCTAGCAATCAGCCCCAGCATTTT. Protein: CASSQGDRASNQPQHF. V is TRBV3-1 (or the pseudogene TRBV3-2) and J is TRBJ1-5; TRBD1 aligns across 9 bases. This CDR3 region has 16 residues. Germline CDR1 reads LGHDT; CDR2 reads YNNKEL (reference sequence). The V gene end was trimmed by 1 base and the J gene end by 0 bases; junction bases not matched to a gene: 1.

The CDR3 reads CASRPGLAGAYEQYF. For the CDR3, the DNA is TGTGCCAGCAGACCTGGGCTAGCGGGGGCCTACGAGCAGTACTTC. The chain combines TRBV6-5 with TRBJ2-7; TRBD2 matches 10 bases. V lost 6 bases, J lost 2 bases, and 7 bases stayed unmatched. CDR3 length equals 15 residues. Germline V lookup: CDR1 MNHEY, CDR2 SVGAGI.

The rearrangement links TRBV12-3 or TRBV12-4 to TRBJ2-5; TRBD1 might be the D (6 bases). This CDR3 comprises 12 residues. The V and J ends lost 6 bases and 1 base respectively, with 6 bases between them. The CDR3 sequence is CASRDSQETQYF. The CDR3 nucleotides read TGTGCCAGCAGGGACAGCCAAGAGACCCAGTACTTC.

The chain joins TRBV27 to TRBJ2-1; D may be TRBD2 (5 bases). This CDR3 has 17 residues. The ends were cut back, 6 bases at V and 0 bases at J, with 18 bases in the middle. CDR1 is MNHEY, CDR2 SMNVEV, per germline (reference sequence). In DNA, the CDR3 is TGTGCCAGCAGCCGCCACCGACTACCGGCCTCCTACAATGAGCAGTTCTTC. This translates into CASSRHRLPASYNEQFF.

This clone came up once. The CDR3 DNA sequence: TGTGCCAGCAGTGCCCCCGCAGGGAAGACCACTGAAGCTTTCTTT. This encodes CASSAPAGKTTEAFF. The rearrangement uses TRBV28 and TRBJ1-1, with D perhaps matching TRBD1 (5 bases). The CDR3 runs 15 residues. Germline CDR1 reads MDHEN; CDR2 reads SYDVKM. V lost 5 bases to trimming and J lost 4 bases, with 17 bases between them.

This chain uses TRBV6-2 or TRBV6-3 with TRBJ2-7, with a weak D call TRBD2 (7 bases). V was trimmed by 5 bases and J by 2 bases, leaving 13 bases between them. This CDR3 is 14 amino acids long. The germline V gene has CDR1 MNHEY and CDR2 SVGEGT. For the CDR3, the DNA is TGTGCCAGCAGTGTATGGGGGGGCGCCTACGAGCAGTACTTC. Translating it yields CASSVWGGAYEQYF.

This chain links TRBV29-1 with TRBJ1-1, with a possible D match to TRBD1 (6 bases). From germline, CDR1 is SQVTM and CDR2 ANQGSEA. V dropped 1 base and J dropped 10 bases, with 16 bases sitting between them. The length of the CDR3 is 13 residues. CDR3 in amino acids: CSVEARSGRGAFF. The CDR3 coding sequence is TGCAGCGTTGAAGCTCGATCCGGCAGGGGAGCTTTCTTT.

The chain is built from TRBV19 and TRBJ2-2, with 7 positions matching TRBD1. Trimming at V came to 6 bases and at J to 4 bases, leaving 11 bases not matched to a gene. Germline CDR1 LNHDA, CDR2 SQIVND (reference sequence). The CDR3 consists of 16 residues. CDR3 coding DNA: TGTGCCAGTAGGCTACAATGGACAGGCCTCACCGGGGAGCTGTTTTTT. As protein: CASRLQWTGLTGELFF.

The genes are TRBV27 and TRBJ2-7; the D gene is possibly TRBD1 (5 bases). V was cut by 4 bases and J by 9 bases, with 13 bases left in between. CDR1 is MNHEY and CDR2 is SMNVEV in the germline V gene (reference sequence). The CDR3 contains 12 residues. The CDR3 coding sequence is TGTGCCAGCAGTTCCCGCGGACAAGGGCAGTACTTC. It is translated as CASSSRGQGQYF.

The chain employs TRBV10-3 and TRBJ2-3; tentative D call: TRBD2 (6 bases). CDR3 length: 15 amino acids. Per the germline V gene, CDR1 is ENHRY and CDR2 is SYGVKD. The V end was cut by 0 bases, the J end by 6 bases, with 13 bases between. CDR3 protein: CAISESAGIGDTQYF. DNA for the CDR3: TGTGCCATCAGTGAGTCGGCGGGGATTGGGGATACGCAGTATTTT.

This clone appeared once. This chain uses TRBV6-2 or TRBV6-3 with TRBJ2-7; D unclear. Per germline, CDR1 MNHEY and CDR2 SVGEGT. V was shortened by 4 bases and J by 3 bases, with 13 bases between the two germline ends. This CDR3 has 14 amino acids. The CDR3 nucleotides are TGTGCCAGCAGTTTTCTCGATAGTTTCTACGAGCAGTACTTC. Translated, it gives CASSFLDSFYEQYF.

This sequence joins TRBV11-2 and TRBJ2-1; 8 positions agree with TRBD1. V lost 1 base to trimming and J lost 5 bases; unmatched junction nucleotides: 7. Germline V CDR1 and CDR2: SGHAT, FQNNGV. The CDR3 extends over 16 amino acids. CDR3 DNA: TGTGCCAGCAGCTTAGGGGCAGGGGGCTATCACAATGAGCAGTTCTTC. Its translation is CASSLGAGGYHNEQFF.

This chain uses TRBV5-6 with TRBJ2-5; 8 bases line up with TRBD2. Germline lookup yields CDR1 SGHDT and CDR2 YYEEEE. V shed 1 base and J 4 bases; nucleotides not matched to a gene: 6. The CDR3 covers 15 residues. Here the CDR3 DNA reads TGTGCCAGCAGCTTGAAAGCGGGGGTTCTAGAGACCCAGTACTTC. This gives the protein CASSLKAGVLETQYF.

This clone was detected a few times. This chain joins TRBV29-1 and TRBJ1-2; possible D gene TRBD1, 6 bases. Germline V gene sequence: CDR1 SQVTM, CDR2 ANQGSEA. The CDR3 has 13 amino acids. Trimming pared 6 bases from V and 4 bases from J, leaving 15 bases between. CDR3 sequence (DNA): TGCAGCGTCGACACAGGGACTAGCTATGGCTACACCTTC. This encodes CSVDTGTSYGYTF.

V gene TRBV7-2 combines with J gene TRBJ1-6, with a tentative D call TRBD1 (5 bases). The germline V gene has CDR1 SGHTA and CDR2 FQGNSA. The V end lost 0 bases, the J end lost 7 bases, and 13 bases lay between the germline ends. The CDR3 contains 16 residues. The CDR3 sequence is CASSLAVGTKNSPLHF. In nucleotides, the CDR3 is TGTGCCAGCAGCTTAGCCGTTGGGACTAAAAATTCACCCCTCCACTTT.

The chain employs TRBV11-2 and TRBJ2-1; D gene unclear. The CDR3 length is 12 residues. Germline V gene sequence: CDR1 SGHAT, CDR2 FQNNGV. Trimming removed 5 bases from V and 7 bases from J, with 9 bases in between. In DNA, the CDR3 is TGTGCCAGCAGCCCAGACTTTAATGAGCAGTTCTTC. Translated: CASSPDFNEQFF.

V is TRBV18 and J is TRBJ1-1, with D perhaps TRBD1 (5 bases). V gave up 3 bases and J gave up 0 bases, with 14 bases separating them. The CDR3 contains 16 residues. In germline, CDR1 is KGHSH, CDR2 LQKENI. The CDR3 nucleotides are TGTGCCAGCTCACCGAAACAGGTGGGCTTGAACACTGAAGCTTTCTTT. It translates to CASSPKQVGLNTEAFF.